These 30 T cell receptor beta chains were all obtained from the same sample, sequenced in a study of T cell clonality in common variable immunodeficiency. The protocol was immunoSEQ multiplex PCR, while the TCRdb copy is restricted to in-frame clones and leaves out a portion. The counts give 50,000 to 60,000 clones, none of them seen only once; 0.83% is held by the top ten. The sample taken for sequencing was peripheral blood mononuclear cells. Source of these receptors: a person aged 18-69 years in good health.

Ten or more counts support this clone. The read comes to an end 3 residues before the CDR3 does, leaving the germline J gene to fill in the end. V usage is TRBV7-2 and J usage is TRBJ2-1, with D maybe TRBD2 (5 bases). This CDR3 spans 14 amino acids. The ends were cut back, 1 base at V and 8 bases at J, with 12 bases in the middle. Germline assignment: CDR1 SGHTA and CDR2 FQGNSA. Incomplete CDR3 DNA: TGTGCCAGCAGCTTAGGGGCTGACTATGATGAG. Protein sequence: CASSLGADYDE. The full CDR3 protein is CASSLGADYDEQFF.

There are many counts of this clone. The read falls 3 residues short of the CDR3 end, and the missing part is taken from the germline J gene. The chain employs TRBV12-3 or TRBV12-4 and TRBJ1-5; no clear D gene. Deletions cut 2 bases from V and 3 bases from J, with 8 bases between. The CDR3 is 14 amino acids. CDR3 region: CASSLSSPNQPQHF. The covered CDR3 bases are TGTGCCAGCAGTTTATCCTCCCCCAATCAGCCC.

At least ten counts were recorded for this clone. The read comes to an end 3 residues before the CDR3 does, leaving the germline J gene to fill in the end. V and J are TRBV7-9 and TRBJ2-7, with a tentative D call TRBD1 (7 bases). The V end was cut by 5 bases, the J end by 3 bases, with 17 bases between. Germline V lookup: CDR1 SEHNR, CDR2 FQNEAQ (reference sequence). The CDR3 contains 15 residues. Partial CDR3 DNA: TGTGCCAGCAGCCCTTACAGGGGAGGCAACTACGAG. It is translated as CASSPYRGGNYE. The CDR3 in its entirety is CASSPYRGGNYEQYF. The full variable domain, rest sourced from reference TRBV7-9 and TRBJ2-7, is DTGVSQNPRHKITKRGQNVTFRCDPISEHNRLYWYRQTLGQGPEFLTYFQNEAQLEKSRLLSDRFSAERPKGSFSTLEIQRTEQGDSAMYLCASSPYRGGNYEQYFGPGTRLTVT.

As for this clone: The read finishes 3 residues shy of the CDR3 end, and the germline J gene is used to complete it. The J gene is TRBJ1-2, the V gene TRBV7-3; perhaps TRBD1 as D (5 bases). Germline V gives CDR1 SGHTA, CDR2 FQGTGA. CDR3 length equals 15 residues. CDR3 DNA (partial): TGTGCCAGCAGCTTAACGTTAGGGGAGTACAATGAC. Amino acid sequence: CASSLTLGEYND. The whole CDR3 sequence is CASSLTLGEYNDYTF.

This clone occurred many times. The CDR3 bases that were read are TGTGCCAGCAGCGCTGGGACAGGGGAAAGTCAGCCC. Its translation: CASSAGTGESQP. The complete CDR3 protein is CASSAGTGESQPQHF. V is TRBV7-9 and J is TRBJ1-5, with 10 positions matching TRBD1. The missing CDR3 end, 3 residues past where the read stops, is filled in from the germline J gene. J gave up 6 bases and V 5 bases, and 7 bases lay outside the gene matches. Germline V gene data show CDR1 as SEHNR and CDR2 as FQNEAQ (reference sequence). The CDR3 has 15 residues. Complete variable domain (other parts from reference TRBV7-9 and TRBJ1-5): DTGVSQNPRHKITKRGQNVTFRCDPISEHNRLYWYRQTLGQGPEFLTYFQNEAQLEKSRLLSDRFSAERPKGSFSTLEIQRTEQGDSAMYLCASSAGTGESQPQHFGDGTRLSIL.

This clone came up many times. The read gets to within 3 residues of the CDR3 end, and the germline J gene fills in the rest. The chain links TRBV19 to TRBJ1-1; 8 bases map to TRBD1. The V and J ends lost 2 bases and 3 bases, in that order; junction bases with no gene match: 5. The CDR3 contains 15 residues. Germline values: CDR1 LNHDA, CDR2 SQIVND (reference sequence). CDR3 residues: CASSIQGASDTEAFF. CDR3 DNA, as far as it was read: TGTGCCAGTAGTATACAGGGGGCTTCGGACACTGAA.

This clone came up many times. The CDR3 extends 3 residues past the end of the read, so its final part is completed from the germline J gene. The genes are TRBV19 and TRBJ1-1, with 7 bases lining up with TRBD1. CDR3 size: 14 residues. CDR1 and CDR2 from the germline V gene are LNHDA and SQIVND (reference sequence). Here the CDR3 reads CASSMGSTGEEAFF. The sequenced part of the CDR3 DNA is TGTGCCAGTAGTATGGGATCCACAGGGGAAGAA.

This clone was counted many times. The CDR3 extends 3 residues past the end of the read, so its final part is completed from the germline J gene. V and J are TRBV30 and TRBJ2-5; D might be TRBD1 (7 bases). Per germline, CDR1 GTSNPN and CDR2 SVGIG (reference sequence). The CDR3 runs 15 residues. V was shortened by 3 bases and J by 2 bases, with 16 bases between the two germline ends. The CDR3 sequence is CAWRLPGGMQETQYF. The CDR3 bases that were read are TGTGCCTGGAGACTACCAGGGGGGATGCAAGAGACC.

This clone was found many times. The CDR3 reads CASSLYRDRRNSPLHF. The sequenced part of the CDR3 DNA is TGTGCCAGCAGTTTGTACCGGGACAGGAGAAATTCACCC. The rearrangement uses TRBV12-3 or TRBV12-4 and TRBJ1-6; TRBD1 matches 8 bases. Sequencing ends 3 residues short of the CDR3 end; the germline J gene provides the rest. The CDR3 is 16 residues long. V was clipped by 3 bases and J by 7 bases; unmatched bases: 8.

This clone was picked up many times. The sequence runs out 3 residues before the end of the CDR3; the remainder is reconstructed from the germline J gene. The genes are TRBV6-1 and TRBJ2-5, with D uncertain. This CDR3 is built from 13 residues. V was trimmed by 2 bases and J by 4 bases, leaving 8 bases between them. Germline CDR1 reads MNHNS; CDR2 reads SASEGT. This chain's CDR3 is CASSETRLETQYF. The covered CDR3 bases are TGTGCCAGCAGTGAAACCAGGTTAGAGACC.

This clone has a count of ten or more. The read ends 3 residues early relative to the CDR3; the germline J gene fills the gap. V gene TRBV2 combines with J gene TRBJ2-6, with 8 bases matching TRBD1. Germline V gives CDR1 SNHLY, CDR2 FYNNEI. The CDR3 is 16 residues long. The V segment lost 5 bases and the J segment 5 bases; nucleotides outside the gene matches: 8. CDR3 residues: CASSTTGVSRANVLTF. The CDR3 bases that were read are TGTGCCAGCAGTACGACAGGGGTCAGCAGGGCCAACGTC. The complete variable domain, with remaining parts taken from reference TRBV2 and TRBJ2-6, reads EPEVTQTPSHQVTQMGQEVILRCVPISNHLYFYWYRQILGQKVEFLVSFYNNEISEKSEIFDDQFSVERPDGSNFTLKIRSTKLEDSAMYFCASSTTGVSRANVLTFGAGSRLTVL.

In this sample, this clone turned up many times. This chain's CDR3 is CASSALAGAAETQYF. The CDR3 bases that were read are TGTGCCAGCAGTGCATTAGCGGGAGCTGCAGAGACC. The J gene is TRBJ2-5, the V gene TRBV6-1, with 9 bases matching TRBD2. The read gets to within 3 residues of the CDR3 end, and the germline J gene fills in the rest. V shed 4 bases, J shed 4 bases, and the junction held 7 bases outside the gene matches. The CDR3 spans 15 residues. The germline V gene encodes CDR1 MNHNS and CDR2 SASEGT.

The sample holds many counts of this clone. The read ends 3 residues before the CDR3 terminus; that terminus is restored from the germline J gene. Additional DNA sequences in this sample encode the identical CDR3. The V call is TRBV5-1, the J call TRBJ2-1, with D perhaps TRBD1 (6 bases). The CDR3 extends over 15 amino acids. The germline V gene has CDR1 SGHRS and CDR2 YFSETQ. The V gene lost 4 bases and the J gene lost 0 bases, with 11 bases spanning the gap. CDR3 DNA, as far as it was read: TGCGCCAGCAGCCTCGGACAGAGCTCCTACAATGAG. It translates to CASSLGQSSYNE. The entire CDR3 protein reads CASSLGQSSYNEQFF.

This clone was observed many times. The CDR3 end lies 3 residues beyond the end of the read and is filled in from the germline J gene. The chain links TRBV10-3 to TRBJ1-2; D is unclear. Germline CDR1 and CDR2: ENHRY and SYGVKD. The CDR3 covers 14 residues. V dropped 6 bases and J dropped 0 bases, with 11 bases sitting between them. The CDR3 here is CAISPDMSNYGYTF. The sequenced CDR3 bases are TGTGCCATCAGCCCTGACATGTCTAACTATGGC.

This clone was observed at least ten times. From the germline J gene comes the end of the CDR3, since the read stops 3 residues before it. This chain joins TRBV27 and TRBJ1-4; 9 bases agree with TRBD1. The germline gives CDR1 MNHEY, CDR2 SMNVEV (reference sequence). This CDR3 is built from 15 residues. Unmatched junction bases numbered 3, after V lost 3 bases and J lost 4 bases. CDR3 sequence: CASSLQTGGNEKLFF. The CDR3 bases that were read are TGTGCCAGCAGTTTGCAGACAGGGGGTAATGAAAAA.

This clone was counted at least ten times. The CDR3 is cut off 3 residues early in the read; its end comes from the germline J gene. The chain links TRBV5-5 to TRBJ2-7; D is possibly TRBD1 (6 bases). CDR3 size: 15 residues. Trimming shortened V by 3 bases and J by 3 bases, and 16 bases separated the two germline ends. Per the germline V gene, CDR1 is SGHKS and CDR2 is YYEKEE (reference sequence). This CDR3 is CASSSLLTGFYEQYF. The sequenced part of the CDR3 DNA is TGTGCCAGCAGCTCCCTACTCACAGGGTTCTACGAG.

The sample holds many counts of this clone. Read data end 3 residues before the CDR3 end; the end is taken from the germline J gene. The chain couples TRBV20-1 to TRBJ1-6; tentative D call: TRBD1 (5 bases). Trimming took 0 bases from V and 9 from J, leaving 15 bases between them. The germline V gene has CDR1 DFQATT and CDR2 SNEGSKA (reference sequence). The length of the CDR3 is 15 residues. CDR3 bases read: TGCAGTGCTAGAGACGGGGACTTCGAATCTTCACCC. Amino acids: CSARDGDFESSP. The entire CDR3 reads CSARDGDFESSPLHF.

This clone has a count of ten or more. From the germline J gene comes the end of the CDR3, since the read stops 3 residues before it. The chain has TRBV4-1 and TRBJ2-3; D is uncertain. With 0 bases removed from V and 5 bases from J, the gap between germline ends came to 9 bases. This CDR3 region has 14 residues. Germline CDR1 reads MGHRA; CDR2 reads YSYEKL. The CDR3 reads CASSQDLTGDTQYF. The sequenced CDR3 bases are TGCGCCAGCAGCCAAGATCTAACGGGAGATACG.

This clone was seen repeatedly, ten times or more. The read ends 3 residues shy of where the CDR3 ends; the end is completed using the germline J gene. The gene calls are TRBV2 and TRBJ2-5; 10 bases align to TRBD2. Germline CDR1 is SNHLY and CDR2 is FYNNEI. With 5 bases clipped from V and 4 bases from J, the junction kept 7 bases outside the gene matches. The CDR3 has 15 residues. The CDR3 is CASSPLAGEGETQYF. The CDR3 DNA, read in part, is TGTGCCAGCAGTCCTCTAGCGGGAGAGGGAGAGACC.

Comments on this clone: Read coverage stops 3 residues before the CDR3 terminus; the germline J gene supplies the remainder. V usage is TRBV6-2 or TRBV6-3 and J usage is TRBJ1-2; no clear D gene. Germline lookup yields CDR1 MNHEY and CDR2 SVGEGT. CDR3 length equals 14 residues. V dropped 2 bases and J dropped 4 bases, with 11 bases sitting between them. The CDR3 bases that were read are TGTGCCAGCAGTTACCTGGGAGCGGGCTATGGC. Amino acid sequence: CASSYLGAGYG. The CDR3 reads in full as CASSYLGAGYGYTF.

This clone has ten or more counts. The CDR3 end is not reached by the read, which stops 3 residues before it; the germline J gene fills it in. J is TRBJ2-7 and V is TRBV18; 7 nucleotides match TRBD1. The CDR3 has 13 residues. The germline gives CDR1 KGHSH, CDR2 LQKENI. V shed 2 bases, J shed 6 bases, and the junction held 4 bases outside the gene matches. CDR3 residues: CASSPRGQGEQYF. The part of the CDR3 DNA that was read is TGTGCCAGCTCACCAAGGGGGCAGGGCGAG.

This clone was seen many times. The CDR3 end is not reached by the read, which stops 3 residues before it; the germline J gene fills it in. V is TRBV7-9 and J is TRBJ2-5; D possibly corresponds to TRBD1 (7 bases). Trimming cost V 8 bases and J 4 bases, with 17 bases left between them. CDR1 is SEHNR and CDR2 is FQNEAQ in the germline V gene (reference sequence). This CDR3 is 14 amino acids long. Incomplete CDR3 DNA: TGTGCCAGCTGGGCGACAGGGAGGTCAGAGACC. Amino acids: CASWATGRSET. The entire CDR3 protein is CASWATGRSETQYF.

In this sample, this clone turned up many times. Here the CDR3 reads CASSIIVRASGNTIYF. The part of the CDR3 DNA that was read is TGTGCCAGTAGTATAATAGTAAGGGCCTCTGGAAACACC. The J gene is TRBJ1-3, the V gene TRBV19; D is unresolved. Read sequence stops 3 residues before the CDR3 end, and the germline J gene provides the missing end. The length of the CDR3 is 16 residues. The V gene's germline CDR1 is LNHDA and CDR2 SQIVND (reference sequence). V was pared by 2 bases and J by 0 bases, with 11 bases between. Full variable domain (outside the CDR3, taken from reference TRBV19 and TRBJ1-3): DGGITQSPKYLFRKEGQNVTLSCEQNLNHDAMYWYRQDPGQGLRLIYYSQIVNDFQKGDIAEGYSVSREKKESFPLTVTSAQKNPTAFYLCASSIIVRASGNTIYFGEGSWLTVV.

This clone was seen repeatedly, ten times or more. The sequence runs out 3 residues before the end of the CDR3; the remainder is reconstructed from the germline J gene. The chain has TRBV19 and TRBJ1-2; D is possibly TRBD1 (5 bases). V dropped 6 bases and J dropped 5 bases, with 13 bases sitting between them. The CDR3 loop spans 13 amino acids. The V gene's germline CDR1 is LNHDA and CDR2 SQIVND (reference sequence). The CDR3 sequence is CASRGRAGYGYTF. CDR3 bases read: TGTGCCAGTAGGGGCAGGGCAGGATATGGC. The whole variable domain, filled in from reference TRBV19 and TRBJ1-2, reads DGGITQSPKYLFRKEGQNVTLSCEQNLNHDAMYWYRQDPGQGLRLIYYSQIVNDFQKGDIAEGYSVSREKKESFPLTVTSAQKNPTAFYLCASRGRAGYGYTFGSGTRLTVV.

Many counts were recorded for this clone. Coverage ceases 3 residues before the CDR3 finishes, and the germline J gene fills in the end. The chain combines TRBV11-2 with TRBJ1-2, with D unresolved. This CDR3 contains 14 residues. CDR1 and CDR2 from the germline V gene are SGHAT and FQNNGV. Deletions cut 5 bases from V and 1 base from J, with 11 bases between. This chain's CDR3 is CASSQDLNNYGYTF. The CDR3 bases that were read are TGTGCCAGCAGCCAGGATCTCAATAACTATGGC.

This clone has ten or more counts. This CDR3 reads CASSLAVTASSSTDTQYF. The part of the CDR3 DNA that was read is TGCGCCAGCAGCTTGGCCGTGACCGCTAGCAGTAGCACAGATACG. The J gene is TRBJ2-3, the V gene TRBV5-1; D is perhaps TRBD2 (5 bases). Read coverage stops 3 residues before the CDR3 terminus; the germline J gene supplies the remainder. Looked up from germline, CDR1 is SGHRS and CDR2 is YFSETQ. V lost 0 bases, J lost 0 bases, and 17 bases lay in between. The CDR3 has 18 amino acids.

This clone appeared many times. The read ends 3 residues early relative to the CDR3; the germline J gene fills the gap. The V and J genes are TRBV10-3 and TRBJ1-5; D is unresolved. V was cut by 3 bases and J by 7 bases, with 13 bases left in between. Germline V gene sequence: CDR1 ENHRY, CDR2 SYGVKD. The CDR3 is 14 amino acids. The part of the CDR3 DNA that was read is TGTGCCATCAGTGAAAGGGCCTTGAGACAGCCC. This translates into CAISERALRQP. Given in full, the CDR3 is CAISERALRQPQHF.

This clone was seen at least ten times. The CDR3 reads CASSSPGQGNEKLFF. The part of the CDR3 DNA that was read is TGTGCCAGCAGTTCGCCGGGACAGGGTAATGAAAAA. The J gene is TRBJ1-4, the V gene TRBV12-3 or TRBV12-4; 9 nucleotides line up with TRBD1. The read stops 3 residues short of the end of the CDR3; the missing end is completed from the germline J gene. CDR3 length equals 15 residues. The junction had 4 bases not matched to a gene; V was cut back by 4 bases and J by 4 bases.

For this clone: The sequence runs out 3 residues before the end of the CDR3; the remainder is reconstructed from the germline J gene. The chain has TRBV2 and TRBJ1-2; D is perhaps TRBD1 (6 bases). The CDR3 consists of 14 residues. V was clipped by 6 bases and J by 1 base, with 12 bases between them. Germline CDR1 is SNHLY and CDR2 is FYNNEI. The CDR3 protein is CASSRTAINYGYTF. The CDR3 DNA, read in part, is TGTGCCAGCAGCCGGACAGCTATTAACTATGGC.

This clone came up many times. The junction departs from germline at one end; a sequencing error may be responsible. From the germline J gene comes the end of the CDR3, since the read stops 3 residues before it. This sequence joins TRBV30 and TRBJ2-1; D gene unclear. Germline CDR1 GTSNPN, CDR2 SVGIG (reference sequence). This CDR3 is built from 12 residues. CDR3 sequence reads: CAWSSSHNEQFF. The sequenced CDR3 bases are TGTGCCTGGAGTTCCTCCCACAATGAG.